Listed here are 23 T cell receptor beta chains from one sample, sequenced in a study of blood T cell repertoires in COVID-19. The assay was immunoSEQ multiplex PCR, and TCRdb's table has in-frame clones only and misses some. The sample lists approximately 170,000 clones; 82% were seen once. Material: peripheral blood. The receptors originated from a woman older than 75 with active or convalescent COVID-19.

Points on this clone: Other DNA sequences in this specimen translate into the identical CDR3. The chain links TRBV6-5 to TRBJ1-2; the match to TRBD1 covers 7 bases. V lost 6 bases to trimming and J lost 5 bases; unmatched junction nucleotides: 3. From germline, CDR1 is MNHEY and CDR2 SVGAGI. The CDR3 has 12 residues. The chain's CDR3 is CASRGQIYGYTF. The CDR3 nucleotides read TGTGCCAGCAGGGGACAGATTTATGGCTACACCTTC.

The chain links TRBV3-1 (or the pseudogene TRBV3-2) to TRBJ2-7; D may be TRBD2 (5 bases). This CDR3 is built from 13 residues. Trimming took 4 bases from V and 9 from J, leaving 16 bases between them. Germline V lookup: CDR1 LGHDT, CDR2 YNNKEL (reference sequence). The CDR3 loop reads CASSRRLSPRQYF. For the CDR3, the DNA is TGTGCCAGCAGCCGACGACTAAGCCCGAGGCAGTACTTC.

This clone was counted a single time. This sequence joins TRBV4-1 and TRBJ2-7, with D maybe TRBD2 (5 bases). Between the trimmed V and J ends, which lost 0 bases and 4 bases, there was a span of 13 bases. The CDR3 length is 15 residues. Germline CDR1 reads MGHRA; CDR2 reads YSYEKL. CDR3 amino acids: CASSQEAGISYEQYF. The DNA of the CDR3 is TGCGCCAGCAGCCAAGAGGCGGGCATTTCATACGAGCAGTACTTC.

The V and J genes are TRBV11-2 and TRBJ2-6; D gene ambiguous. In germline, CDR1 is SGHAT, CDR2 FQNNGV. The CDR3 totals 16 residues. Trimming cost V 4 bases and J 4 bases, with 14 bases left between them. CDR3 nucleotides: TGTGCCAGCAGCTACTACCTTAGCTCCGGGGCCAACGTCCTGACTTTC. Its protein product is CASSYYLSSGANVLTF.

The chain's CDR3 is CASSAGGTGGVYEQYF. CDR3 nucleotides: TGTGCCAGCAGCGCCGGTGGGACAGGGGGCGTTTACGAGCAGTACTTC. This chain connects TRBV7-3 to TRBJ2-7, with 12 bases that match TRBD1. Trimming removed 5 bases from V and 4 bases from J; junction bases left unmatched: 9. The CDR3 sequence is 16 residues long. The V gene's germline CDR1 is SGHTA and CDR2 FQGTGA.

The chain recombines TRBV28 with TRBJ1-5; D is undetermined. CDR3 length equals 13 residues. The V and J ends lost 5 bases and 6 bases respectively, with 11 bases between them. The germline V gene has CDR1 MDHEN and CDR2 SYDVKM. The CDR3 sequence is CASSALPGQPQHF. The CDR3, as DNA: TGTGCCAGCAGTGCCCTTCCGGGTCAGCCCCAGCATTTT.

This chain connects TRBV10-3 to TRBJ1-6; D unresolved. CDR1 and CDR2 from the germline V gene are ENHRY and SYGVKD. This CDR3 spans 17 amino acids. Trimming shortened V by 0 bases and J by 7 bases, and 16 bases separated the two germline ends. DNA for the CDR3: TGTGCCATCAGTGAGTCGACGGCGGGCTGGGGAAATTCACCCCTCCACTTT. Translation gives CAISESTAGWGNSPLHF.

In regard to this clone: Distinct nucleotide sequences in the sample also encode this CDR3. The chain employs TRBV9 and TRBJ1-3, with D unclear. CDR3 size: 14 residues. The germline gives CDR1 SGDLS, CDR2 YYNGEE. Trimming removed 2 bases from V and 0 bases from J, with 6 bases in between. This CDR3 reads CASSVRSSGNTIYF. The CDR3 nucleotides are TGTGCCAGCAGCGTCAGAAGCTCTGGAAACACCATATATTTT.

The genes are TRBV28 and TRBJ2-1; TRBD2 might be the D (7 bases). Germline CDR1 is MDHEN and CDR2 is SYDVKM. CDR3 size: 15 residues. Trimming pared 3 bases from V and 2 bases from J, leaving 11 bases between. DNA of the CDR3: TGTGCCAGCAGTTTCTCGGGGGGCACCTACAATGAGCAGTTCTTC. Amino acids: CASSFSGGTYNEQFF.

The rearrangement links TRBV25-1 to TRBJ1-1, with D unresolved. CDR3 length: 14 amino acids. The ends were cut back, 0 bases at V and 0 bases at J, with 5 bases in the middle. From germline, CDR1 is MGHDK and CDR2 SYGVNS. The CDR3 region has the DNA TGTGCCAGCAGTGAATACGGGATGAACACTGAAGCTTTCTTT. It is translated as CASSEYGMNTEAFF.

The chain is built from TRBV7-9 and TRBJ2-7; D call uncertain. This CDR3 spans 14 amino acids. The germline V gene has CDR1 SEHNR and CDR2 FQNEAQ (reference sequence). V was clipped by 1 base and J by 3 bases, with 10 bases between them. The CDR3: CASSLDGGRYEQYF. The DNA of the CDR3 is TGTGCCAGCAGCTTAGATGGCGGTCGCTACGAGCAGTACTTC.

This chain joins TRBV12-3 or TRBV12-4 and TRBJ2-1, with 7 positions matching TRBD2. The ends lost 6 bases at V and 6 bases at J; junction bases unmatched: 5. The CDR3 totals 13 residues. CDR3 nucleotide sequence: TGTGCCAGCAGCTTGGGAGGGCCCAATGAGCAGTTCTTC. Residues: CASSLGGPNEQFF.

The chain carries TRBV7-8 and TRBJ2-3; 7 bases align to TRBD2. Germline V CDR1 and CDR2: SGHVS, FQNEAQ. This CDR3 comprises 18 residues. With V trimmed by 1 base and J by 0 bases, 10 bases remained unmatched. CDR3 in DNA: TGTGCCAGCAGCTTAGATCCGGCTAGCGGACTTAGCACAGATACGCAGTATTTT. Translated, it gives CASSLDPASGLSTDTQYF.

This clone has just a few counts. V is TRBV23-1 and J is TRBJ2-7, with 12 bases that match TRBD2. TRBV23-1 is noted as an ORF with a role that remains uncertain. The CDR3 has 16 residues. J was trimmed by 6 bases and V by 6 bases; bases with no gene match: 12. The CDR3 DNA reads as TGCGCCAGCAGCCTAACTAGCGGGAGGATTTCGGGCGAGCAGTACTTC. It translates to CASSLTSGRISGEQYF.

The chain combines TRBV5-4 with TRBJ2-7, with 7 bases identical to TRBD2. The CDR3 is 14 residues long. Germline V gives CDR1 SGHNT, CDR2 YYREEE (reference sequence). V lost 5 bases to trimming and J lost 3 bases; unmatched junction nucleotides: 8. The CDR3 reads CASSSRDYNYEQYF. CDR3 sequence (DNA): TGTGCCAGCAGTTCCCGGGACTATAACTACGAGCAGTACTTC.

This clone was counted a single time. The CDR3 sequence is CASSYLPAGEQPQHF. The CDR3 DNA sequence: TGTGCCAGCAGTTACCTCCCGGCAGGGGAACAGCCCCAGCATTTT. V is TRBV6-5 and J is TRBJ1-5; tentative D call: TRBD1 (6 bases). Germline values: CDR1 MNHEY, CDR2 SVGAGI. CDR3 length: 15 amino acids. Trimming shortened V by 2 bases and J by 7 bases, and 15 bases separated the two germline ends.

This sequence joins TRBV2 and TRBJ1-4; possibly TRBD1 for D (5 bases). The CDR3 runs 14 residues. Germline loops: CDR1 SNHLY, CDR2 FYNNEI. The V end lost 8 bases, the J end lost 0 bases, and 10 bases lay between the germline ends. CDR3 in amino acids: CASGRTSTNEKLFF. CDR3 coding DNA: TGTGCCAGCGGTAGGACATCAACTAATGAAAAACTGTTTTTT.

This chain uses TRBV11-3 with TRBJ2-5, with 13 bases aligning to TRBD2. The junction had 2 bases not matched to a gene; V was cut back by 1 base and J by 3 bases. This CDR3 comprises 16 residues. The germline gives CDR1 SGHNT, CDR2 YENEEA. CDR3 amino acids: CASSLVLAGGKETQYF. For the CDR3, the DNA is TGTGCCAGCAGCTTAGTACTAGCGGGAGGGAAAGAGACCCAGTACTTC.

The chain recombines TRBV7-3 with TRBJ2-3, with D tentatively TRBD2 (5 bases). The V gene lost 3 bases and the J gene lost 6 bases, with 13 bases spanning the gap. The CDR3 has 14 residues. In germline, CDR1 is SGHTA, CDR2 FQGTGA. The CDR3 bases are TGTGCCAGCAGCTTTGGGAGCAACGGGGATACGCAGTATTTT. It translates to CASSFGSNGDTQYF.

Here the CDR3 reads CASTSGPANTGELFF. CDR3 DNA sequence: TGTGCCAGTACTAGCGGGCCCGCGAACACCGGGGAGCTGTTTTTT. V usage is TRBV19 and J usage is TRBJ2-2; TRBD2 matches at 8 bases. Germline CDR1 and CDR2: LNHDA and SQIVND (reference sequence). Trimming at V came to 7 bases and at J to 0 bases, leaving 4 bases not matched to a gene. The CDR3 consists of 15 residues.

V is TRBV4-2 and J is TRBJ2-7; TRBD1 is a possible D gene (6 bases). The length of the CDR3 is 13 residues. Germline V gene lookup returns CDR1 LGHNA and CDR2 YNFKEQ. V was clipped by 3 bases and J by 3 bases, with 9 bases between them. The CDR3 sequence: CASSHAGDYEQYF. Here the CDR3 DNA reads TGTGCCAGCAGCCACGCAGGGGACTACGAGCAGTACTTC.

As concerns this clone: A much larger clone sits a single nucleotide away, making a read error possible. The genes are TRBV12-3 or TRBV12-4 and TRBJ2-7; 11 bases align to TRBD2. The CDR3 extends over 13 amino acids. Trimming removed 6 bases from V and 6 bases from J; junction bases left unmatched: 4. CDR3: CASSTSGSGEQYF. In DNA, the CDR3 is TGTGCCAGCAGCACTAGCGGGAGTGGCGAGCAGTACTTC.

This chain links TRBV19 with TRBJ1-1; 9 bases fit TRBD1. This CDR3 comprises 17 residues. V dropped 5 bases and J dropped 4; count of bases not matched to a gene: 14. In germline, CDR1 is LNHDA, CDR2 SQIVND (reference sequence). The CDR3 loop is CASSRAGTGIGGTEAFF. CDR3 nucleotides: TGTGCCAGTAGTCGTGCCGGGACAGGGATTGGAGGCACTGAAGCTTTCTTT.